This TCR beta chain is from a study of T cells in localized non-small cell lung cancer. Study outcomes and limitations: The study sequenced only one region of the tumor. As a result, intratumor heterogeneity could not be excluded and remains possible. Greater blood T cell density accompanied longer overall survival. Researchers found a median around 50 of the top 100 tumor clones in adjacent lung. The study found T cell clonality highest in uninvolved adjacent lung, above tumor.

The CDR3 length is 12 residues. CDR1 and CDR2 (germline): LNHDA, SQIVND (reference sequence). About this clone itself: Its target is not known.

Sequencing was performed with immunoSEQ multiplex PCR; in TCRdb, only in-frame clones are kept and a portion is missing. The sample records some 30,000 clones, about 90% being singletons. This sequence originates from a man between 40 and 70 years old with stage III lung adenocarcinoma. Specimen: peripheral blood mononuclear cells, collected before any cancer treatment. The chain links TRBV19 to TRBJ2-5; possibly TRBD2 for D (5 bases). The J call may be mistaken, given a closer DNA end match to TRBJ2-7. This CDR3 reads CASSRGYYEQYF. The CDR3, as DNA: TGTGCCAGTAGTCGGGGATACTACGAGCAGTACTTC.